A selection of T cell receptor beta chains follows, all from one sample in a study of T cell changes during pregnancy in multiple sclerosis. This table comes from immunoSEQ multiplex PCR, and its TCRdb copy is limited to in-frame clones, with some not included. The table has under 70,000 clones, roughly 89% seen once. The sample consisted of peripheral blood, taken after pregnancy. Receptor source: a female donor in good health, enrolled as a control in a pregnancy study. CDR3s include the opening cysteine and the closing phenylalanine or tryptophan. The D gene is left open where the match is weak. Rows may omit the clone size; those that give it use once, few, many or a size class.

D gene: TRBD1
V gene: TRBV5-1
J gene: TRBJ1-1
clone size: NA
CDR3 protein: CASSPWTGAVVGTEAFF
CDR3 DNA: TGCGCCAGCAGCCCATGGACAGGAGCGGTAGTTGGCACTGAAGCTTTCTTT

D gene: NA
V gene: TRBV5-6
J gene: TRBJ1-1
clone size: NA
CDR3 protein: CASSLVWSGSEAFF
CDR3 DNA: TGTGCCAGCAGCTTGGTATGGTCTGGCAGTGAAGCTTTCTTT

D gene: TRBD1
V gene: TRBV27
J gene: TRBJ2-5
clone size: NA
CDR3 protein: CASSLRDRTETQYF
CDR3 DNA: TGTGCCAGCAGTTTACGGGACAGGACGGAGACCCAGTACTTC

D gene: NA
V gene: TRBV6-1
J gene: TRBJ2-7
clone size: NA
CDR3 protein: CASSEVQDASHEQYF
CDR3 DNA: TGTGCCAGCAGTGAAGTTCAGGATGCCTCGCACGAGCAGTACTTC

D gene: TRBD2
V gene: TRBV5-1
J gene: TRBJ2-1
clone size: NA
CDR3 protein: CASSSGTSDNEQFF
CDR3 DNA: TGCGCCAGCAGCTCCGGGACTAGCGACAATGAGCAGTTCTTC

D gene: TRBD1
V gene: TRBV27
J gene: TRBJ1-1
clone size: NA
CDR3 protein: CASSLNRGRNTEAFF
CDR3 DNA: TGTGCCAGCAGTTTGAACAGGGGAAGGAACACTGAAGCTTTCTTT

D gene: TRBD1
V gene: TRBV2
J gene: TRBJ2-5
clone size: NA
CDR3 protein: CASSEAGTGNQETQYF
CDR3 DNA: TGTGCCAGCAGTGAAGCTGGGACAGGGAACCAAGAGACCCAGTACTTC

D gene: NA
V gene: TRBV5-6
J gene: TRBJ1-5
clone size: NA
CDR3 protein: CASSLGGHRVDQPQHF
CDR3 DNA: TGTGCCAGCAGCTTGGGGGGACACAGAGTGGATCAGCCCCAGCATTTT

D gene: NA
V gene: TRBV7-9
J gene: TRBJ2-7
clone size: NA
CDR3 protein: CASSSRGSRGEQYF
CDR3 DNA: TGTGCCAGCAGCTCCAGGGGCTCGAGGGGCGAGCAGTACTTC

D gene: NA
V gene: TRBV14
J gene: TRBJ2-7
clone size: NA
CDR3 protein: CASSHQGGLSEQYF
CDR3 DNA: TGTGCCAGCAGCCACCAGGGTGGGCTGTCCGAGCAGTACTTC

D gene: NA
V gene: TRBV5-8
J gene: TRBJ1-3
clone size: NA
CDR3 protein: CASSLMSSGNTIYF
CDR3 DNA: TGTGCCAGCAGCTTAATGAGCTCTGGAAACACCATATATTTT

D gene: TRBD2
V gene: TRBV30
J gene: TRBJ2-1
clone size: NA
CDR3 protein: CAWSVGLAGAPQFF
CDR3 DNA: TGTGCCTGGAGTGTAGGACTAGCGGGGGCCCCACAGTTCTTC

D gene: NA
V gene: TRBV4-2
J gene: TRBJ1-1
clone size: NA
CDR3 protein: CASSQGGQPNTEAFF
CDR3 DNA: TGTGCCAGCAGCCAAGGGGGACAACCGAACACTGAAGCTTTCTTT

D gene: NA
V gene: TRBV2
J gene: TRBJ2-7
clone size: NA
CDR3 protein: CASSEGGSLSYEQYF
CDR3 DNA: TGTGCCAGCAGTGAGGGAGGAAGCCTCTCCTACGAGCAGTACTTC

D gene: TRBD1
V gene: TRBV11-1
J gene: TRBJ2-1
clone size: once
CDR3 protein: CASSADRGGGEQFF
CDR3 DNA: TGTGCCAGCAGCGCAGACAGGGGCGGAGGTGAGCAGTTCTTC

D gene: TRBD2
V gene: TRBV7-2
J gene: TRBJ2-7
clone size: NA
CDR3 protein: CASSLTKTSGVYEQYF
CDR3 DNA: TGTGCCAGCAGCTTAACGAAGACTAGCGGGGTCTACGAGCAGTACTTC

D gene: TRBD1
V gene: TRBV9
J gene: TRBJ2-7
clone size: NA
CDR3 protein: CANSAKRTGGVQYEQYF
CDR3 DNA: TGTGCCAACAGCGCGAAACGGACAGGGGGAGTCCAGTACGAGCAGTACTTC

D gene: NA
V gene: TRBV7-3
J gene: TRBJ2-2
clone size: NA
CDR3 protein: CASSFAGAYTGELFF
CDR3 DNA: TGTGCCAGCAGCTTTGCGGGGGCCTACACCGGGGAGCTGTTTTTT

D gene: NA
V gene: TRBV5-1
J gene: TRBJ1-1
clone size: once
CDR3 protein: CASSLAGKNTEAFF
CDR3 DNA: TGCGCCAGCAGCTTGGCCGGGAAGAACACTGAAGCTTTCTTT

D gene: TRBD1
V gene: TRBV10-3
J gene: TRBJ1-1
clone size: NA
CDR3 protein: CAIRGRDRVNTEAFF
CDR3 DNA: TGTGCCATCAGGGGGCGGGACAGGGTTAACACTGAAGCTTTCTTT

D gene: NA
V gene: TRBV5-4
J gene: TRBJ2-7
clone size: NA
CDR3 protein: CASSREGRGFDEQYF
CDR3 DNA: TGTGCCAGCAGCCGAGAAGGCAGGGGCTTTGACGAGCAGTACTTC

D gene: NA
V gene: TRBV5-1
J gene: TRBJ1-2
clone size: NA
CDR3 protein: CASSPGQPSANYGYTF
CDR3 DNA: TGCGCCAGCAGCCCGGGACAACCCTCAGCTAACTATGGCTACACCTTC